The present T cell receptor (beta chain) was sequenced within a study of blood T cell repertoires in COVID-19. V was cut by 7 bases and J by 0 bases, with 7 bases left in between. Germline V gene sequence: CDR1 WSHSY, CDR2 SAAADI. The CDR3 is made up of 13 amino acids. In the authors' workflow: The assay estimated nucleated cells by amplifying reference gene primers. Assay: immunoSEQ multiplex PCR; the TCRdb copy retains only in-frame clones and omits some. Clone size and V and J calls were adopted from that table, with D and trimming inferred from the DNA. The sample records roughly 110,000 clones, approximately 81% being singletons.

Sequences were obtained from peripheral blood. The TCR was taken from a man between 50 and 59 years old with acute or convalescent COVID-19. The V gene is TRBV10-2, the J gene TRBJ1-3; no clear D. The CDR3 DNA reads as TGCGCCAGCACGTCCAGCTCTGGAAACACCATATATTTT. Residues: CASTSSSGNTIYF.